These 30 T cell receptor beta chains were sequenced from one sample in a study of T cell responses to AZD1222 COVID-19 vaccine. Repertoires were generated with immunoSEQ multiplex PCR, while TCRdb's copy carries only in-frame clones and drops some. The table has roughly 150,000 clones, 94% seen once. Sequences were derived from peripheral blood, sampled 28 days after the second AZD1222 dose. The receptors originated from an adult who received the AZD1222 COVID-19 vaccine.

The genes are TRBV30 and TRBJ2-5; 7 nucleotides line up with TRBD2. This CDR3 has 14 amino acids. V dropped 4 bases and J dropped 5; count of bases not matched to a gene: 10. CDR1 and CDR2 from the germline V gene are GTSNPN and SVGIG (reference sequence). The CDR3 nucleotides are TGTGCCTGGACCTTTGCGGGACTAAGGGAGACCCAGTACTTC. Translation gives CAWTFAGLRETQYF.

This clone was picked up a small number of times. The J gene is TRBJ2-7, the V gene TRBV5-1; unclear D gene. The CDR3 loop spans 14 amino acids. Germline V gene lookup returns CDR1 SGHRS and CDR2 YFSETQ. V lost 0 bases, J lost 0 bases, and 7 bases lay in between. CDR3 bases: TGCGCCAGCAGCTTGGGTCCCCGCTCCTACGAGCAGTACTTC. Encoded protein: CASSLGPRSYEQYF. Based on the CDR3 plus reference TRBV5-1 and TRBJ2-7, the full variable domain is KAGVTQTPRYLIKTRGQQVTLSCSPISGHRSVSWYQQTPGQGLQFLFEYFSETQRNKGNFPGRFSGRQFSNSRSEMNVSTLELGDSALYLCASSLGPRSYEQYFGPGTRLTVT.

This sequence joins TRBV30 and TRBJ1-5, with D possibly matching TRBD1 (6 bases). V was shortened by 0 bases and J by 9 bases, with 15 bases between the two germline ends. The CDR3 runs 14 residues. The germline V gene encodes CDR1 GTSNPN and CDR2 SVGIG (reference sequence). The DNA of the CDR3 is TGTGCCTGGAGTGTACTAGGGGGTGGATGGCCCCAGCATTTT. This translates into CAWSVLGGGWPQHF.

This clone was picked up one time. The chain has TRBV5-1 and TRBJ1-4; possibly TRBD1 for D (6 bases). The CDR3 runs to 16 residues. The ends were cut back, 2 bases at V and 3 bases at J, with 14 bases in the middle. Germline CDR1 and CDR2: SGHRS and YFSETQ. In DNA form, the CDR3 reads TGCGCCAGCAGCTTTAGTCCACAGGGAGCTAATGAAAAACTGTTTTTT. Its protein product is CASSFSPQGANEKLFF.

The chain links TRBV5-5 to TRBJ1-5; tentative D call: TRBD1 (5 bases). Germline V gives CDR1 SGHKS, CDR2 YYEKEE (reference sequence). CDR3 length: 13 amino acids. Trimming took off 4 bases at V and 1 base at J, with 6 bases between the two ends. For the CDR3, the DNA is TGTGCCAGCAGCCGGGACAGCAATCAGCCCCAGCATTTT. Amino acids: CASSRDSNQPQHF.

V gene TRBV18 combines with J gene TRBJ2-1; a possible D gene is TRBD2 (5 bases). CDR3 size: 14 residues. V was pared by 2 bases and J by 10 bases, with 15 bases between. Germline-derived CDR1 and CDR2 are KGHSH and LQKENI. The CDR3: CASSPDGLFLEQFF. The CDR3 DNA reads as TGTGCCAGCTCACCAGACGGACTCTTCTTGGAGCAGTTCTTC.

V gene TRBV12-3 or TRBV12-4 combines with J gene TRBJ1-1; no reliable D call. With 8 bases removed from V and 0 bases from J, the gap between germline ends came to 10 bases. The CDR3 runs to 13 residues. CDR3 protein: CASLGDMNTEAFF. CDR3 in DNA: TGTGCCAGCCTAGGAGACATGAACACTGAAGCTTTCTTT.

This chain links TRBV5-1 with TRBJ1-4, with D maybe TRBD1 (5 bases). Between the trimmed V and J ends, which lost 4 bases and 5 bases, there was a span of 21 bases. The CDR3 sequence is 17 residues long. Germline loops: CDR1 SGHRS, CDR2 YFSETQ. The CDR3 DNA reads as TGCGCCAGCAGCCTACTACCCGGGGGAAACCCCAATGAAAAACTGTTTTTT. Protein: CASSLLPGGNPNEKLFF.

The rearrangement joins TRBV15 to TRBJ1-2, with D hard to call. V was trimmed by 5 bases and J by 6 bases, leaving 13 bases between them. Germline V gene sequence: CDR1 LNHNV, CDR2 YYDKDF (reference sequence). This CDR3 has 13 residues. DNA for the CDR3: TGTGCCACCAGCCCGACACGGTACGATGGCTACACCTTC. This translates into CATSPTRYDGYTF.

The chain combines TRBV5-1 with TRBJ2-1, with D possibly TRBD1 on 6 matching bases. Germline V gene data show CDR1 as SGHRS and CDR2 as YFSETQ. V was clipped by 0 bases and J by 6 bases, with 13 bases between them. There are 15 residues in the CDR3. DNA of the CDR3: TGCGCCAGCAGCTTGGAAACGAGGGGGACCAATGAGCAGTTCTTC. It is translated as CASSLETRGTNEQFF. The full variable domain, in which reference TRBV5-1 and TRBJ2-1 provide the parts outside the CDR3, is KAGVTQTPRYLIKTRGQQVTLSCSPISGHRSVSWYQQTPGQGLQFLFEYFSETQRNKGNFPGRFSGRQFSNSRSEMNVSTLELGDSALYLCASSLETRGTNEQFFGPGTRLTVL.

The rearrangement links TRBV28 to TRBJ1-4; TRBD1 matches at 7 bases. The trim removed 4 bases at V and 5 bases at J, leaving 4 bases unmatched. Germline-derived CDR1 and CDR2 are MDHEN and SYDVKM. The CDR3 is 14 residues long. The CDR3 spells CASSWTGGNEKLFF. The CDR3 DNA follows: TGTGCCAGCAGTTGGACAGGTGGGAATGAAAAACTGTTTTTT.

V usage is TRBV7-2 and J usage is TRBJ2-1, with TRBD1 as a possible D gene (5 bases). The germline V gene encodes CDR1 SGHTA and CDR2 FQGNSA. The CDR3 loop spans 14 amino acids. Trimming stripped 3 bases from V and 6 bases from J, with 12 bases between. Written as DNA, the CDR3 is TGTGCCAGCAGCTTTAATCTAGGGGTCAATGAGCAGTTCTTC. Its translation: CASSFNLGVNEQFF. Filled out from reference TRBV7-2 and TRBJ2-1, the complete variable domain reads GAGVSQSPSNKVTEKGKDVELRCDPISGHTALYWYRQSLGQGLEFLIYFQGNSAPDKSGLPSDRFSAERTGGSVSTLTIQRTQQEDSAVYLCASSFNLGVNEQFFGPGTRLTVL.

The chain couples TRBV19 to TRBJ1-5; no reliable D call. The V end was cut by 7 bases, the J end by 0 bases, with 10 bases between. The CDR3 runs to 14 residues. CDR1 is LNHDA and CDR2 is SQIVND in the germline V gene (reference sequence). The CDR3 coding sequence is TGTGCCAGTACCCCTATGGATAGCAATCAGCCCCAGCATTTT. It yields the protein CASTPMDSNQPQHF.

This clone showed up just once. The rearrangement uses TRBV5-1 and TRBJ2-5; unclear D gene. Germline loops: CDR1 SGHRS, CDR2 YFSETQ. The V end was cut by 4 bases, the J end by 3 bases, with 10 bases between. The CDR3 consists of 13 residues. In DNA, the CDR3 is TGCGCCAGCAGCCCCGGACGGAAAGAGACCCAGTACTTC. It encodes CASSPGRKETQYF.

This clone was observed once. The rearrangement uses TRBV5-1 and TRBJ2-2; 11 bases are shared with TRBD2. Germline V gene lookup returns CDR1 SGHRS and CDR2 YFSETQ. The CDR3 covers 20 residues. The trim removed 3 bases at V and 0 bases at J, leaving 13 bases unmatched. In nucleotides, the CDR3 is TGCGCCAGCAGCTCTCCCCTGGGTAGCGGGAGGGATGCGAACACCGGGGAGCTGTTTTTT. Protein sequence: CASSSPLGSGRDANTGELFF.

The gene calls are TRBV5-6 and TRBJ2-1; D is uncertain. The CDR3 has 12 amino acids. Germline CDR1 SGHDT, CDR2 YYEEEE. Trimming stripped 2 bases from V and 14 bases from J, with 14 bases between. This chain's CDR3 is CASSFVTTDEFF. CDR3 sequence (DNA): TGTGCCAGCAGCTTCGTGACCACAGACGAGTTCTTC. Using reference TRBV5-6 and TRBJ2-1 for the parts outside the CDR3, the full variable domain is DAGVTQSPTHLIKTRGQQVTLRCSPKSGHDTVSWYQQALGQGPQFIFQYYEEEERQRGNFPDRFSGHQFPNYSSELNVNALLLGDSALYLCASSFVTTDEFFGPGTRLTVL.

The rearrangement joins TRBV6-2 or TRBV6-3 to TRBJ2-7, with a possible D match to TRBD2 (6 bases). Germline CDR1 and CDR2: MNHEY and SVGEGT. The V end was cut by 6 bases, the J end by 2 bases, with 20 bases between. The CDR3 consists of 16 residues. Here the CDR3 DNA reads TGTGCCAGCAGCCCTGGGGTCGGGGGAATAACCTACGAGCAGTACTTC. This encodes CASSPGVGGITYEQYF.

This clone appeared once. The V gene is TRBV5-4, the J gene TRBJ1-1; maybe TRBD1 (5 bases). This CDR3 is 12 amino acids long. Germline loops: CDR1 SGHNT, CDR2 YYREEE (reference sequence). V was cut by 4 bases and J by 6 bases, with 10 bases left in between. CDR3 residues: CASSADIAEAFF. CDR3 bases: TGTGCCAGCAGCGCGGACATCGCTGAAGCTTTCTTT.

The V call is TRBV29-1, the J call TRBJ2-5; D is unclear. Germline V gene lookup returns CDR1 SQVTM and CDR2 ANQGSEA. Trimming took 6 bases from V and 0 from J, leaving 8 bases between them. The length of the CDR3 is 12 residues. CDR3 DNA sequence: TGCAGCGTAGACAAGTACCAAGAGACCCAGTACTTC. Its protein is CSVDKYQETQYF.

This sequence joins TRBV9 and TRBJ1-3; unclear D gene. V lost 0 bases to trimming and J lost 1 base, with 8 bases between them. This CDR3 is 15 amino acids long. The V gene's germline CDR1 is SGDLS and CDR2 YYNGEE. This CDR3 is CASSVEGISGNTIYF. CDR3 in DNA: TGTGCCAGCAGCGTAGAAGGGATTTCTGGAAACACCATATATTTT.

The chain combines TRBV13 with TRBJ2-2; 15 bases map to TRBD2. The germline V gene encodes CDR1 PRHDT and CDR2 FYEKMQ (reference sequence). V shed 4 bases and J 7 bases; nucleotides not matched to a gene: 4. This CDR3 region has 16 residues. CDR3 sequence reads: CASSYGLAGGIGELFF. The CDR3 nucleotides read TGTGCCAGCAGCTACGGACTAGCGGGAGGGATCGGGGAGCTGTTTTTT. Filled out from reference TRBV13 and TRBJ2-2, the complete variable domain reads AAGVIQSPRHLIKEKRETATLKCYPIPRHDTVYWYQQGPGQDPQFLISFYEKMQSDKGSIPDRFSAQQFSDYHSELNMSSLELGDSALYFCASSYGLAGGIGELFFGEGSRLTVL.

This clone was counted only a few times. V and J are TRBV28 and TRBJ1-1; a possible D gene is TRBD1 (5 bases). The germline V and J ends were trimmed by 6 bases and 3 bases, with 20 bases remaining between them. The germline V gene has CDR1 MDHEN and CDR2 SYDVKM. There are 16 residues in the CDR3. Written as DNA, the CDR3 is TGTGCCAGCAGCCAGGTACAGGCCTATTTCCACACTGAAGCTTTCTTT. This encodes CASSQVQAYFHTEAFF.

The chain carries TRBV15 and TRBJ1-5; D is undetermined. Trimming cost V 6 bases and J 4 bases, with 16 bases left between them. The CDR3 is made up of 15 amino acids. Germline V lookup: CDR1 LNHNV, CDR2 YYDKDF (reference sequence). CDR3 nucleotide sequence: TGTGCCACCAGTTCGGACCAAAGAAGAAATCAGCCCCAGCATTTT. This gives the protein CATSSDQRRNQPQHF.

The chain recombines TRBV7-7 with TRBJ1-4; 7 bases are shared with TRBD1. CDR3 length equals 13 residues. Germline-derived CDR1 and CDR2 are SSHAT and FNYEAQ (reference sequence). The V gene end was trimmed by 4 bases and the J gene end by 9 bases; junction bases not matched to a gene: 5. The CDR3 loop reads CASSYRQGQKLFF. CDR3 DNA sequence: TGTGCCAGCAGCTACCGACAGGGCCAAAAACTGTTTTTT.

The chain joins TRBV19 to TRBJ2-1; D gene unclear. In germline, CDR1 is LNHDA, CDR2 SQIVND (reference sequence). Trimming removed 4 bases at V and 2 bases at J, with 6 bases between. This CDR3 region has 13 residues. DNA for the CDR3: TGTGCCAGTAGTACCCGACCCTACAATGAGCAGTTCTTC. Its protein product is CASSTRPYNEQFF.

The V and J genes are TRBV4-3 and TRBJ1-1, with D maybe TRBD1 (5 bases). This CDR3 is 14 amino acids long. Germline values: CDR1 LGHNA, CDR2 YSLEER. The V and J ends lost 0 bases and 4 bases respectively, with 9 bases between them. In DNA form, the CDR3 reads TGCGCCAGCAGCCAAGACAGGGAGCGCACTGAAGCTTTCTTT. It encodes CASSQDRERTEAFF.

In DNA form, the CDR3 reads TGTGCCAGCAGACAGGGGGAAAGCTACACCTTC. Its protein product is CASRQGESYTF. The chain joins TRBV6-5 to TRBJ1-2; 8 nucleotides line up with TRBD1. The CDR3 has 11 residues. The V and J ends lost 6 bases and 9 bases, in that order; junction bases with no gene match: 3. Germline V gives CDR1 MNHEY, CDR2 SVGAGI.

This sequence joins TRBV5-1 and TRBJ1-1; D ambiguous. The germline CDR1 and CDR2 sequences are SGHRS and YFSETQ. The CDR3 sequence is 12 residues long. The V and J ends lost 0 bases and 6 bases respectively, with 6 bases between them. This CDR3 is CASSLGVAEAFF. The CDR3 region has the DNA TGCGCCAGCAGCTTGGGGGTGGCTGAAGCTTTCTTT. The complete variable domain, with remaining parts taken from reference TRBV5-1 and TRBJ1-1, reads KAGVTQTPRYLIKTRGQQVTLSCSPISGHRSVSWYQQTPGQGLQFLFEYFSETQRNKGNFPGRFSGRQFSNSRSEMNVSTLELGDSALYLCASSLGVAEAFFGQGTRLTVV.

The V and J genes are TRBV20-1 and TRBJ2-2; no reliable D call. This CDR3 is built from 11 residues. Germline-derived CDR1 and CDR2 are DFQATT and SNEGSKA (reference sequence). With 3 bases removed from V and 7 bases from J, the gap between germline ends came to 6 bases. CDR3 amino acids: CSARGSGELFF. Written as DNA, the CDR3 is TGCAGTGCTAGGGGCAGCGGGGAGCTGTTTTTT.

The CDR3 DNA reads as TGTGCCAGTAGTCCTCAAATGCCCCGGGCACGCGCCGATAGCAATCAGCCCCAGCATTTT. It specifies CASSPQMPRARADSNQPQHF. The rearrangement uses TRBV19 and TRBJ1-5; D is unresolved. Germline CDR1 is LNHDA and CDR2 is SQIVND (reference sequence). The CDR3 spans 20 residues. V gave up 5 bases and J gave up 0 bases, with 26 bases separating them.